This T cell receptor beta chain was captured by sequencing in a study of CD8 T cells in ankylosing spondylitis. General study points: Ankylosing spondylitis blood appeared to carry a characteristic TCR beta motif of roughly 8 highly homologous variants. Disease-linked clones reportedly concentrated significantly in matched ankylosing spondylitis synovial fluid.

This clonotype occurred many times. No antigen is known for it. Making use of molecular barcodes, quantitative 5'-RACE generated TCR beta libraries. TCRdb re-called the 5' RACE reads with MiXCR, one entry per CDR3 protein. Of fewer than 250,000 distinct CDR3 sequences listed, roughly 24% are singletons. The receptor comes from a male donor with ankylosing spondylitis or in good health (not recorded which). The sample was blood, either unsorted or a sorted T cell fraction (not recorded which).

CDR3 loop: CSARDRLAGGREQFF. The CDR3 region has the DNA TGCAGTGCTAGAGATCGACTAGCGGGAGGTCGGGAGCAGTTCTTC. The chain joins TRBV20-1 to TRBJ2-1, with 13 bases matching TRBD2. The ends lost 0 bases at V and 10 bases at J; junction bases unmatched: 6. Germline V CDR1 and CDR2: DFQATT, SNEGSKA (reference sequence). CDR3 size: 15 residues.